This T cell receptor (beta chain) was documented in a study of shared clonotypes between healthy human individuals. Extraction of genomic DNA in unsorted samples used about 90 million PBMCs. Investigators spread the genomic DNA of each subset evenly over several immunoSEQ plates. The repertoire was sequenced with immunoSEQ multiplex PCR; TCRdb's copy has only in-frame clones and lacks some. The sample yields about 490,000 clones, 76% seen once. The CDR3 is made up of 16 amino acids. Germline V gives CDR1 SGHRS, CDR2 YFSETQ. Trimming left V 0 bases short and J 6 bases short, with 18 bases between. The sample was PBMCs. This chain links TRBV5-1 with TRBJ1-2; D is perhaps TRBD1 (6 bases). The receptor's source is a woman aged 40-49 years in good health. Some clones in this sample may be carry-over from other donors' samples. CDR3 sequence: CASSLALGTPSDGYTF. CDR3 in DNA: TGCGCCAGCAGCTTGGCCCTTGGGACACCCAGTGATGGCTACACCTTC.